This T cell receptor beta chain was obtained from a study of blood T cells in healthy people across ages. This CDR3 contains 14 residues. The germline CDR1 and CDR2 sequences are DFQATT and SNEGSKA (reference sequence). Every donor provided around 9.5 milliliters of peripheral blood. Whenever a sample was processed, at least 6.5 million PBMCs were isolated. A second about 6 to 12 cycle PCR used barcoded and J-beta primers. Tags on each cDNA molecule came from a template-switch adaptor with 12 random nucleotides. TCRdb independently ran MiXCR on the 5' RACE reads; one entry per CDR3 protein. The top ten clones hold 20% to 30% of a sample with around 780,000 distinct CDR3 sequences, 56% of them seen once. Comment on this clonotype: Its specificity is unknown.

Study outcomes and limitations: Long-lived donors carried more naive CD4+ cells and greater diversity than aged donors.

Sequencing was performed on blood. The chain joins TRBV20-1 to TRBJ2-5; 8 bases fit TRBD1. The J call is uncertain, as TRBJ2-7 better fits the DNA end. The TCR was taken from a man aged 40-49 years in good health. In DNA, the CDR3 is TGCAGTGCTAGAGACAGGGGGCGCGAATACGAGCAGTACTTC. Residues: CSARDRGREYEQYF.